Presented here are 13 T cell receptor beta chains from one specimen sequenced in a study of metastatic and nonmetastatic thyroid tumors. All patients were untreated before thyroid surgery. TCRdb re-called clones from the PCR reads using MiXCR. The sample yields approximately 11,000 clones, around 30% seen once. Sequencing used tumor tissue. The receptors were sampled from a female donor with papillary thyroid cancer or a benign thyroid nodule (not recorded which). Some clones in this sample may be carry-over from other donors' samples.

The chain employs TRBV6-1 and TRBJ1-1, with unresolved D. V dropped 6 bases and J dropped 4 bases, with 6 bases sitting between them. The CDR3 length is 11 residues. Germline V gives CDR1 MNHNS, CDR2 SASEGT. The CDR3: CASRDFTEAFF. The DNA for the CDR3 is TGTGCCAGCAGAGACTTCACTGAAGCTTTCTTT.

This clone was counted a single time. The chain carries TRBV11-3 and TRBJ2-5; D not certain. This CDR3 has 13 residues. Germline assignment: CDR1 SGHNT and CDR2 YENEEA. The ends were cut back, 0 bases at V and 5 bases at J, with 7 bases in the middle. The CDR3 DNA reads as TGTGCCAGCAGCTTAGATGAGTGGGAGACCCAGTACTTC. It is translated as CASSLDEWETQYF.

There are many counts of this clone. A much bigger clone sits one base away, suggesting this may be a read error. Additional DNA sequences in this sample encode the identical CDR3. The genes are TRBV27 and TRBJ1-6; TRBD1 agrees at 8 bases. The V gene's germline CDR1 is MNHEY and CDR2 SMNVEV (reference sequence). V lost 10 bases and J lost 7; bases outside the gene matches: 18. This CDR3 spans 17 amino acids. The CDR3 reads CATNPAGQGVHNSPLHF. The CDR3 nucleotides read TGTGCCACCAACCCTGCAGGACAGGGAGTCCACAATTCACCCCTCCACTTT.

This clone came up many times. In DNA, the CDR3 is TGCGCCAGCAGCCAAGAACAGGCGCTGAACTCTGGAAACACCATATATTTT. Protein sequence: CASSQEQALNSGNTIYF. The chain links TRBV4-3 to TRBJ1-3, with TRBD1 as a possible D gene (5 bases). From germline, CDR1 is LGHNA and CDR2 YSLEER. V was pared by 0 bases and J by 0 bases, with 12 bases between. The CDR3 has 17 residues.

The J gene is TRBJ2-7, the V gene TRBV20-1; D is perhaps TRBD1 (5 bases). V was clipped by 7 bases and J by 1 base, with 14 bases between them. Germline V gene sequence: CDR1 DFQATT, CDR2 SNEGSKA (reference sequence). This CDR3 has 13 residues. In DNA form, the CDR3 reads TGCAGTGTCACCGGCAGGGTTTCCTACGAGCAGTACTTC. It is translated as CSVTGRVSYEQYF.

The V and J genes are TRBV7-8 and TRBJ2-7; no firm D call. This CDR3 is built from 15 residues. Germline values: CDR1 SGHVS, CDR2 FQNEAQ. V was cut by 3 bases and J by 5 bases, with 17 bases left in between. CDR3 DNA sequence: TGTGCCAGCAGCTTGGATGCGCCCACGGGCCACGAGCAGTACTTC. It specifies CASSLDAPTGHEQYF. The full variable domain, completed using reference TRBV7-8 and TRBJ2-7, is GAGVSQSPRYKVAKRGQDVALRCDPISGHVSLFWYQQALGQGPEFLTYFQNEAQLDKSGLPSDRFFAERPEGSVSTLKIQRTQQEDSAVYLCASSLDAPTGHEQYFGPGTRLTVT.

This clone ranks as medium-sized. V and J are TRBV29-1 and TRBJ2-5; D is unresolved. CDR3 length equals 10 residues. Germline CDR1 and CDR2: SQVTM and ANQGSEA. The V gene lost 7 bases and the J gene lost 10 bases, with 13 bases spanning the gap. The chain's CDR3 is CSASWTGQYF. The CDR3 nucleotides are TGCAGCGCGTCCTGGACCGGCCAGTACTTC.

By frequency in the sample, this clone is medium-sized. The V gene is TRBV20-1, the J gene TRBJ1-5, with D possibly TRBD1 on 5 matching bases. In germline, CDR1 is DFQATT, CDR2 SNEGSKA (reference sequence). This CDR3 is 15 amino acids long. The germline V and J ends were trimmed by 6 bases and 2 bases, with 17 bases remaining between them. The CDR3 loop is CSASNRMRGNQPQHF. The CDR3, as DNA: TGCAGTGCCAGCAACAGGATGAGGGGCAATCAGCCCCAGCATTTT.

The chain couples TRBV11-1 to TRBJ2-1; 10 bases line up with TRBD1. The V segment lost 5 bases and the J segment 7 bases; nucleotides outside the gene matches: 11. Per germline, CDR1 SGHAT and CDR2 FQDESV (reference sequence). The CDR3 has 16 amino acids. This CDR3 is CASSPQPGQGMNEQFF. The CDR3 DNA is TGTGCCAGCAGCCCTCAACCGGGACAGGGGATGAATGAGCAGTTCTTC. Complete variable domain (other parts from reference TRBV11-1 and TRBJ2-1): EAEVAQSPRYKITEKSQAVAFWCDPISGHATLYWYRQILGQGPELLVQFQDESVVDDSQLPKDRFSAERLKGVDSTLKIQPAELGDSAMYLCASSPQPGQGMNEQFFGPGTRLTVL.

This clone qualifies as medium-sized. This rearrangement joins TRBV7-6 to TRBJ1-1, with 8 bases matching TRBD1. CDR1 is SGHVS and CDR2 is FNYEAQ in the germline V gene. Unmatched junction bases numbered 8, after V lost 5 bases and J lost 0 bases. CDR3 length equals 16 residues. CDR3 bases: TGTGCCAGCAGCCCCCGGACAGGGCGCATGAACACTGAAGCTTTCTTT. Amino acid sequence: CASSPRTGRMNTEAFF.

Ten or more counts support this clone. Written as DNA, the CDR3 is TGTGCCAGTAGTTCCTACCCCGACAGCACTGAAGCTTTCTTT. Translation: CASSSYPDSTEAFF. The genes are TRBV19 and TRBJ1-1; tentative D call: TRBD1 (5 bases). Trimming shortened V by 5 bases and J by 4 bases, and 14 bases separated the two germline ends. The germline V gene has CDR1 LNHDA and CDR2 SQIVND (reference sequence). CDR3 length equals 14 residues.

This clone was seen a few times. Its ends do not fully match the called genes, so a read error is possible. The chain is built from TRBV20-1 and TRBJ2-1; 7 positions agree with TRBD2. The CDR3 spans 15 residues. Germline V gene sequence: CDR1 DFQATT, CDR2 SNEGSKA (reference sequence). This CDR3 is CSAGEAGTTYNEQFF. The DNA for the CDR3 is TGCAGTGCTGGAGAAGCGGGGACGACCTACAATGAGCAGTTCTTC.

By its share, this clone is medium-sized. The chain uses TRBV28 and TRBJ1-3; possibly TRBD1 for D (5 bases). The V end was cut by 4 bases, the J end by 0 bases, with 10 bases between. Germline CDR1 reads MDHEN; CDR2 reads SYDVKM. The CDR3 spans 15 residues. This CDR3 reads CASSSFGGSGNTIYF. The CDR3 region has the DNA TGTGCCAGCAGTTCATTTGGGGGCTCTGGAAACACCATATATTTT. The whole variable domain, remainder taken from reference TRBV28 and TRBJ1-3, is DVKVTQSSRYLVKRTGEKVFLECVQDMDHENMFWYRQDPGLGLRLIYFSYDVKMKEKGDIPEGYSVSREKKERFSLILESASTNQTSMYLCASSSFGGSGNTIYFGEGSWLTVV.